This TCR beta chain derives from a study of blood T cell repertoires in COVID-19. Germline V gene lookup returns CDR1 MNHGY and CDR2 SAAAGT. V lost 9 bases and J lost 5, with 11 bases in between. The CDR3 spans 12 residues. Data came from immunoSEQ multiplex PCR; TCRdb stores just in-frame clones and leaves some out. The profile shows some 210,000 clones, 80% to 90% of them singletons. The chain is built from TRBV6-8 and TRBJ1-5; D perhaps matches TRBD1 (5 bases). This receptor was identified in a man aged 45-65 years with active or convalescent COVID-19. The sample consisted of peripheral blood. The CDR3 sequence is CAREATDQPQHF. Written as DNA, the CDR3 is TGTGCCAGAGAGGCGACAGATCAGCCCCAGCATTTT.